A selection of T cell receptor beta chains follows, all from one sample in a study of cytomegalovirus exposure and HLA in healthy donors. Here immunoSEQ multiplex PCR was the method, and the copy in TCRdb shows in-frame clones only, minus some. The sample lists about 190,000 clones, approximately 82% seen once, with about 2% in the top ten. Sequencing was performed on PBMCs. The receptors shown here come from a woman in her twenties or thirties in good health and CMV-seronegative. Each CDR3 is given with its conserved first and last residue. The D gene is left open where the match is weak. Size is omitted from some rows. Given values are once, few, many or a class for expanded clones.

j_call	d_call	clone_size	v_call	cdr3_nt	cdr3_aa
TRBJ1-5	TRBD1	.	TRBV7-9	TGTGCCAGCAGCGGGACAGGGGAGGGCAATCAGCCCCAGCATTTT	CASSGTGEGNQPQHF
TRBJ2-7	.	.	TRBV9	TGTGCCAGCAGCGTAGGGGGATCGGGGAGCTCCTACGAGCAGTACTTC	CASSVGGSGSSYEQYF
TRBJ1-1	TRBD1	.	TRBV11-2	TGTGCCAGCAGCTTATTAGGCCAGGGGGCTTGGGGCACTGAAGCTTTCTTT	CASSLLGQGAWGTEAFF
TRBJ1-5	.	.	TRBV28	TGTGCCAGCAGTAATCAGGGGTATAGCAATCAGCCCCAGCATTTT	CASSNQGYSNQPQHF
TRBJ2-3	.	.	TRBV7-9	TGTGCCAGCAGCTTAAGCCTGAGCACAGATACGCAGTATTTT	CASSLSLSTDTQYF
TRBJ2-5	.	.	TRBV7-9	TGTGCCAGCAGCTTAGGAGCAGGGTCAGAGACCCAGTACTTC	CASSLGAGSETQYF
TRBJ2-7	TRBD1	.	TRBV28	TGTGCCAGCAGTTTATACGGGACAGGCTCCTACGAGCAGTACTTC	CASSLYGTGSYEQYF
TRBJ2-7	TRBD1	once	TRBV27	TGTGCCAGCGCGGGACAGGGTTCCTACGAGCAGTACTTC	CASAGQGSYEQYF
TRBJ1-1	.	.	TRBV7-9	TGTGCCAGCAGCACAACAGGGAACACTGAAGCTTTCTTT	CASSTTGNTEAFF
TRBJ2-2	TRBD1	.	TRBV5-1	TGCGCCAGCTTCGAGGGGGCAGGGGCGACCGGGGAGCTGTTTTTT	CASFEGAGATGELFF
TRBJ1-6	.	.	TRBV7-9	TGTTCCAGCAGTCTAAGTAACAGTAATTCACCCCTCCACTTT	CSSSLSNSNSPLHF
TRBJ2-5	TRBD1	few	TRBV28	TGTGCCAGCAGTTTAAGCAAGGGACAGGGGACAATGACCCAGTACTTC	CASSLSKGQGTMTQYF
TRBJ2-7	.	.	TRBV1	TGCACCAGCAGCCAAGATCCGGGTCGGCAGTACTTC	CTSSQDPGRQYF
TRBJ2-5	TRBD1	.	TRBV28	TGTGCCAGCGTGGGACAGAACGAAGAGACCCAGTACTTC	CASVGQNEETQYF
TRBJ1-5	.	.	TRBV14	TGTGCCAGCAGCCAAGTATACGGGAATCAGCCCCAGCATTTT	CASSQVYGNQPQHF
TRBJ2-2	TRBD1	.	TRBV6-1	TGTGCCAGCAGTGAGGAGGACAGGGTCACCGGGGAGCTGTTTTTT	CASSEEDRVTGELFF
TRBJ2-7	TRBD2	.	TRBV10-3	TGTGCCATCAGAGGGACTAGCGGCGACGAGCAGTACTTC	CAIRGTSGDEQYF
TRBJ2-1	TRBD1	.	TRBV4-3	TGCGCCAGCAGCCAAGATGTGGACAGGGGGATCAATGAGCAGTTCTTC	CASSQDVDRGINEQFF
TRBJ1-2	.	once	TRBV6-1	TGTGCCAGCAGGGACGGACAAGCGCTAAACTATGGCTACACCTTC	CASRDGQALNYGYTF
TRBJ2-7	.	.	TRBV28	TGTGCCAGCAGTCTCCCCAGGGTAAACTACGAGCAGTACTTC	CASSLPRVNYEQYF
TRBJ2-5	.	.	TRBV9	TGTGCCAGCAGCTTGGGTAGCCATCAGGAGACCCAGTACTTC	CASSLGSHQETQYF
TRBJ1-5	.	.	TRBV10-3	TGTGCCATCAGTGTAGAAGGGAAAGGGGTCAATCAGCCCCAGCATTTT	CAISVEGKGVNQPQHF
TRBJ2-5	TRBD1	.	TRBV5-8	TGTGCCAGCAGCTTGGGAACAGGGGGGGAGACCCAGTACTTC	CASSLGTGGETQYF
TRBJ2-3	.	.	TRBV7-8	TGTGCCAGCACCCCGCGGGCAGCCAGAGATACGCAGTATTTT	CASTPRAARDTQYF
TRBJ2-7	.	.	TRBV9	TGTGCCAGCAGCGTAGCTACAGGGCTAAATGCCTACGAGCAGTACTTC	CASSVATGLNAYEQYF
TRBJ2-2	.	once	TRBV27	TGTGCCAGCAGTTTGAGGGGACAAGACACCGGGGAGCTGTTTTTT	CASSLRGQDTGELFF
TRBJ2-5	TRBD1	.	TRBV18	TGTGCCAGCTCACTGGGGACAGAACAAGGGACCCAGTACTTC	CASSLGTEQGTQYF
TRBJ2-1	.	.	TRBV11-2	TGTGCCAGCAGCTTGGACAGAGTTCGGGAGCAGTTCTTC	CASSLDRVREQFF
TRBJ1-3	.	few	TRBV5-5	TGTGCCAGCAGCTTAGGGGCCTCTGGAAACACCATATATTTT	CASSLGASGNTIYF
TRBJ1-5	.	.	TRBV6-5	TGTGCCAGCTGCTCGGGGTATCAGCCCCAGCATTTT	CASCSGYQPQHF
TRBJ2-7	.	.	TRBV2	TGTGCCAGCAGTGAAGTTGACCGCGGGGCAATACACTTC	CASSEVDRGAIHF